This is a list of T cell receptor beta chains from one sample in a study of blood T cell repertoires in COVID-19. Assay: immunoSEQ multiplex PCR; the TCRdb copy retains only in-frame clones and omits some. The repertoire has about 65,000 clones, 93% of them found once; the top ten carry 2.9%. Sequenced input: peripheral blood. Source of these receptors: a man between 70 and 80 years old with active COVID-19. Both conserved end residues are part of each CDR3. D genes are given only for firm matches. The size of a clone is reported for some rows only, either as once, few or many, or as a class for expanded clones.

J gene	V gene	D gene	clone size	CDR3 DNA	CDR3 protein
TRBJ1-5	TRBV10-3	TRBD1	.	TGTGCCATCAGGGAAGACAGGGGTAGCAATCAGCCCCAGCATTTT	CAIREDRGSNQPQHF
TRBJ2-5	TRBV6-1	TRBD2	.	TGTGCCAGCAGTGAAATGCTAGCGGGGGTTGGGGAGACCCAGTACTTC	CASSEMLAGVGETQYF
TRBJ2-7	TRBV2	.	.	TGTGCCAGCGGAGAGTACTACGAGCAGTACTTC	CASGEYYEQYF
TRBJ1-5	TRBV3-1/TRBV3-2	.	few	TGTGCCAGCAGCCAAGATCCATCAGTGAGCAATCAGCCCCAGCATTTT	CASSQDPSVSNQPQHF
TRBJ1-2	TRBV29-1	TRBD1	.	TGCAGCGTTGAAGGTCCGGGACAGGGGAACTATGGCTACACCTTC	CSVEGPGQGNYGYTF
TRBJ2-5	TRBV3-1/TRBV3-2	TRBD2	once	TGTGCCAGCAGCCCCCCCTGGACTAGCGCACAAGAGACCCAGTACTTC	CASSPPWTSAQETQYF
TRBJ1-2	TRBV27	.	.	TGTGCCAGCAAAGAGGGGAGGGGCTATGGCTACACCTTC	CASKEGRGYGYTF
TRBJ1-1	TRBV11-2	TRBD1	.	TGTGCCAGCAGCTCCGCCCGGACAGGTATGAACACTGAAGCTTTCTTT	CASSSARTGMNTEAFF
TRBJ2-6	TRBV5-1	.	.	TGCGCCAGCAGCTTGGACACCTCTGGGGCCAACGTCCTGACTTTC	CASSLDTSGANVLTF
TRBJ2-7	TRBV5-1	.	once	TGCGCCAGCAGCGGGGCCGGGGGGCCGTCCTACGAGCAGTACTTC	CASSGAGGPSYEQYF
TRBJ1-4	TRBV3-1/TRBV3-2	TRBD1	once	TGTGCCAGCAGCCCTGCACCGGGACAGGGGTATGAAAAACTGTTTTTT	CASSPAPGQGYEKLFF
TRBJ2-7	TRBV11-2	TRBD1	.	TGTGCCAGCAGCTTATCATACGAGACAGGGGTGGTATTCTACGAGCAGTACTTC	CASSLSYETGVVFYEQYF
TRBJ2-1	TRBV19	TRBD2	.	TGTGCCAGTAGCCCCCGAGGGGCGGGGGGGGATGAGCAGTTCTTC	CASSPRGAGGDEQFF
TRBJ1-4	TRBV29-1	TRBD1	.	TGCAGCGTTGAAGCCGGGACAGGGACTAATGAAAAACTGTTTTTT	CSVEAGTGTNEKLFF
TRBJ2-1	TRBV19	TRBD1	.	TGTGCCAGTGGGGACAGGGGGGCCTACAATGAGCAGTTCTTC	CASGDRGAYNEQFF
TRBJ1-2	TRBV2	TRBD1	.	TGTGCCAGCAGCACAGGGGGGTGGCATGGCTACACCTTC	CASSTGGWHGYTF
TRBJ2-2	TRBV3-1/TRBV3-2	TRBD2	.	TGTGCCAGCAGCCAGGGACTAGTGAACACCGGGGAGCTGTTTTTT	CASSQGLVNTGELFF
TRBJ2-5	TRBV12-2	.	.	TGTGCAAGTACGCGCGAGCCGTACCAAGAGACCCAGTACTTC	CASTREPYQETQYF
TRBJ1-2	TRBV2	.	once	TGTGCCAGCATCCTAGAACAGGGCCCTTTCTATGGCTACACCTTC	CASILEQGPFYGYTF
TRBJ2-3	TRBV5-5	TRBD2	.	TGTGCCAGCAGCTTAAATAGCGGGGTGTATTTT	CASSLNSGVYF
TRBJ2-5	TRBV10-3	TRBD2	.	TGTGCCACTAGCGGGGGAACACAAGAGACCCAGTACTTC	CATSGGTQETQYF
TRBJ2-1	TRBV6-5	.	.	TGTGCCAGCAGTCGAACGCGCAATGAGCAGTTCTTC	CASSRTRNEQFF
TRBJ2-1	TRBV28	TRBD1	.	TGTGCCAGCATCGAGACAGGACAGGGGTGGTTCTTC	CASIETGQGWFF
TRBJ2-1	TRBV14	.	.	TGTGCCAGCAGCCAGGGCCAGGCCGCCTACAATGAGCAGTTCTTC	CASSQGQAAYNEQFF
TRBJ2-7	TRBV6-6	.	.	TGTGCCAGCAGCACCCCACAGGGTTACCACGAGCAGTACTTC	CASSTPQGYHEQYF
TRBJ2-3	TRBV19	.	.	TGTGCCAGTAGTCCAACTAGCACAGATACGCAGTATTTT	CASSPTSTDTQYF
TRBJ1-3	TRBV6-7	.	.	TGTGCCAGCAAACCCCGGCGGGGCCCCCACTCTGGAAACACCATATATTTT	CASKPRRGPHSGNTIYF
TRBJ1-1	TRBV4-1	.	.	TGCGCCAGCAGCCAAGATCCGTCAAGCGTCAACACGAACACTGAAGCTTTCTTT	CASSQDPSSVNTNTEAFF
TRBJ2-7	TRBV5-1	.	.	TGCGCCAGCAGCACGGGGGACAGCACGTCCTACGAGCAGTACTTC	CASSTGDSTSYEQYF